The entry below gives a single T cell receptor beta chain sequence along with its context. Its target is not known. CDR1 and CDR2 (germline): SGHDN, FVKESK. This CDR3 region has 14 residues. V gave up 5 bases and J gave up 5 bases; unmatched junction bases: 4. This sample stems from a study of T cells after posttransplantation cyclophosphamide. Study results and caveats: TRB clonality was highly associated with recipient CMV seropositivity and reactivation. Later post-transplant blood repertoires were often dominated by donor CD8+ memory clones. Skin or GI-infiltrating T cells shared few TRB sequences with blood.

Produced via immunoSEQ multiplex PCR; TCRdb's table is partial and in-frame only. Among roughly 14,000 clones listed, about nine tenths were seen once. Methotrexate plus calcineurin inhibitor accompanied controls' myeloablative marrow transplants; sampling was 1 year later. The TCR originated in a male patient aged 50 or older who received an allogeneic stem cell transplant from an unrelated donor, was CMV-positive, and had chronic GVHD only. Part of the T cells may come from the graft donor. The input for sequencing was PBMCs, taken after an allogeneic stem cell transplant with a calcineurin inhibitor and methotrexate. The gene calls are TRBV14 and TRBJ2-2, with 8 positions matching TRBD1. DNA of the CDR3: TGTGCCAGCAGCTGGACAGGGCATACCGGGGAGCTGTTTTTT. Translated: CASSWTGHTGELFF.